Presented here are 22 T cell receptor beta chains from one specimen sequenced in a study of graft-versus-host responses after intestinal transplantation (dated by TCRdb to the early 2020s). To prepare the library, the immunoSEQ multiplex PCR assay was applied. Not all clones reach the TCRdb copy of this immuneACCESS table, which keeps in-frame sequences only. Checked studies attribute under half of the gap to unresolved V genes and leave the rest unexplained. The sample table contains several thousand clones; only one count was recorded for about 75% of them. The ten largest clonotypes hold about 12% of the sample. To isolate intraepithelial and lamina propria lymphocytes from graft specimens, dithiothreitol, EDTA incubations and collagenase D digestion were used. The sample here was ileum tissue, taken 226 days after intestinal transplant. These TCRs come from a human patient who received an intestinal transplant, so some T cells may come from the graft donor.

The chain is built from TRBV6-5 and TRBJ1-1; D is possibly TRBD1 (6 bases). CDR3 length equals 14 residues. CDR1 MNHEY and CDR2 SVGAGI come from the germline V gene. V was shortened by 5 bases and J by 7 bases, with 17 bases between the two germline ends. CDR3 in amino acids: CASSRKQGLFEAFF. In DNA, the CDR3 is TGTGCCAGCAGTCGAAAACAGGGTTTATTTGAAGCTTTCTTT.

The chain carries TRBV5-4 and TRBJ1-2; TRBD1 is a possible D gene (5 bases). CDR1 SGHNT and CDR2 YYREEE come from the germline V gene (reference sequence). The CDR3 totals 17 residues. Deletions cut 0 bases from V and 5 bases from J, with 20 bases between. CDR3 sequence reads: CASSLAVADTVQYGYTF. The CDR3 bases are TGTGCCAGCAGCTTGGCAGTTGCGGACACGGTCCAGTATGGCTACACCTTC.

V gene TRBV27 combines with J gene TRBJ2-3; 7 nucleotides agree with TRBD1. Germline V gene data show CDR1 as MNHEY and CDR2 as SMNVEV (reference sequence). The ends lost 5 bases at V and 4 bases at J; junction bases unmatched: 9. This CDR3 region has 15 residues. CDR3 coding DNA: TGTGCCAGCAGTCCCGGACAGGCTTGGGCAGATACGCAGTATTTT. This encodes CASSPGQAWADTQYF.

CDR3 in DNA: TGTGCCAGCAGTAGCACAGGGTTGGGCTATGGCTACACCTTC. Its protein product is CASSSTGLGYGYTF. This chain joins TRBV2 and TRBJ1-2; D perhaps matches TRBD1 (6 bases). CDR3 length: 14 residues. From germline, CDR1 is SNHLY and CDR2 FYNNEI. The V end lost 5 bases, the J end lost 4 bases, and 14 bases lay between the germline ends.

The chain has TRBV29-1 and TRBJ2-3, with 12 bases lining up with TRBD2. Germline CDR1 reads SQVTM; CDR2 reads ANQGSEA. The length of the CDR3 is 14 residues. After removal of 6 bases from V and 2 bases from J, the junction contained 3 bases not matched to a gene. Written as DNA, the CDR3 is TGCAGCGTCGGGACTAGCGGGTTCACAGATACGCAGTATTTT. This sequence encodes CSVGTSGFTDTQYF.

The J gene is TRBJ1-2, the V gene TRBV7-9; tentatively, D is TRBD1 (6 bases). CDR3 length equals 16 residues. Trimming stripped 5 bases from V and 6 bases from J, with 22 bases between. Germline V lookup: CDR1 SEHNR, CDR2 FQNEAQ (reference sequence). CDR3 DNA: TGTGCCAGCAGCACAGAATACAGGGAGATTATTCATGGCTACACCTTC. Amino acids: CASSTEYREIIHGYTF.

The chain uses TRBV7-8 and TRBJ2-2; D unresolved. V was trimmed by 3 bases and J by 4 bases, leaving 3 bases between them. Germline values: CDR1 SGHVS, CDR2 FQNEAQ. The CDR3 is 12 residues long. The CDR3 DNA is TGTGCCAGCAGCTTGCGCACCGGGGAGCTGTTTTTT. This encodes CASSLRTGELFF.

In this sample, this clone turned up a few times. The V and J genes are TRBV6-1 and TRBJ1-1, with TRBD1 identical over 8 bases. The V and J ends lost 5 bases and 1 base, in that order; junction bases with no gene match: 6. The germline gives CDR1 MNHNS, CDR2 SASEGT. This CDR3 is built from 15 residues. CDR3 in DNA: TGTGCCAGCAGTTTAGACAGGGGTGGGAACACTGAAGCTTTCTTT. Amino acid sequence: CASSLDRGGNTEAFF.

The chain has TRBV19 and TRBJ1-5, with a tentative D call TRBD1 (6 bases). V lost 8 bases to trimming and J lost 3 bases, with 17 bases between them. Per the germline V gene, CDR1 is LNHDA and CDR2 is SQIVND (reference sequence). This CDR3 contains 15 residues. CDR3 in DNA: TGTGCCAGTTCCCGTGGGGCAGGGGACAATCAGCCCCAGCATTTT. It specifies CASSRGAGDNQPQHF.

The chain combines TRBV29-1 with TRBJ2-4, with D perhaps TRBD2 (6 bases). V shed 7 bases and J shed 1 base, with 14 bases lying between them. CDR1 and CDR2 from the germline V gene are SQVTM and ANQGSEA. The CDR3 loop spans 14 amino acids. This CDR3 is CSGRTIGAKNIQYF. The CDR3 nucleotides read TGCAGCGGTCGGACTATAGGTGCCAAAAACATTCAGTACTTC. The full variable domain, in which reference TRBV29-1 and TRBJ2-4 provide the parts outside the CDR3, is SAVISQKPSRDICQRGTSLTIQCQVDSQVTMMFWYRQQPGQSLTLIATANQGSEATYESGFVIDKFPISRPNLTFSTLTVSNMSPEDSSIYLCSGRTIGAKNIQYFGAGTRLSVL.

V and J are TRBV6-6 and TRBJ1-3, with D perhaps TRBD1 (5 bases). CDR3 size: 14 residues. Trimming pared 6 bases from V and 6 bases from J, leaving 15 bases between. CDR1 and CDR2 (germline): MNHNY, SVGAGI (reference sequence). The CDR3 protein is CASSRGEGENTIYF. CDR3 bases: TGTGCCAGCAGCCGCGGAGAAGGGGAAAACACCATATATTTT.

The chain carries TRBV19 and TRBJ2-1; 8 nucleotides agree with TRBD2. CDR1 is LNHDA and CDR2 is SQIVND in the germline V gene (reference sequence). The length of the CDR3 is 14 residues. Trimming removed 6 bases from V and 5 bases from J; junction bases left unmatched: 6. CDR3 loop: CASSPGGLNNEQFF. The CDR3 DNA reads as TGTGCCAGTAGCCCGGGGGGGCTTAACAATGAGCAGTTCTTC.

This chain links TRBV30 with TRBJ1-5, with D possibly matching TRBD1 (5 bases). Trimming removed 0 bases at V and 6 bases at J, with 12 bases between. Germline V gene lookup returns CDR1 GTSNPN and CDR2 SVGIG (reference sequence). This CDR3 spans 14 amino acids. The CDR3 DNA follows: TGTGCCTGGAGTGTACGCGGGGGAGGTCAGCCCCAGCATTTT. Its protein is CAWSVRGGGQPQHF. Together with reference TRBV30 and TRBJ1-5, the CDR3 gives the full variable domain: SQTIHQWPATLVQPVGSPLSLECTVEGTSNPNLYWYRQAAGRGLQLLFYSVGIGQISSEVPQNLSASRPQDRQFILSSKKLLLSDSGFYLCAWSVRGGGQPQHFGDGTRLSIL.

This CDR3 reads CASSLEPTGGTDTQYF. The CDR3 nucleotides read TGCGCCAGCAGCTTGGAGCCGACAGGGGGCACAGATACGCAGTATTTT. V usage is TRBV5-1 and J usage is TRBJ2-3, with 8 bases identical to TRBD1. CDR3 length: 16 amino acids. The germline V gene has CDR1 SGHRS and CDR2 YFSETQ. V lost 0 bases to trimming and J lost 1 base; unmatched junction nucleotides: 4.

This clone appeared a single time. This sequence joins TRBV6-5 and TRBJ2-1, with 11 bases fitting TRBD2. This CDR3 region has 15 residues. V dropped 6 bases and J dropped 4; count of bases not matched to a gene: 5. From germline, CDR1 is MNHEY and CDR2 SVGAGI. In nucleotides, the CDR3 is TGTGCCAGCAGCGACGCTAGCGGGAGGTACAATGAGCAGTTCTTC. Its translation: CASSDASGRYNEQFF.

The chain links TRBV9 to TRBJ2-7; 9 bases map to TRBD1. The J segment lost 6 bases and the V segment lost 4 bases, leaving 8 bases of the junction unmatched. This CDR3 region has 14 residues. Germline CDR1 is SGDLS and CDR2 is YYNGEE. The CDR3 reads CASSPGQGRSEQYF. The CDR3 DNA reads TGTGCCAGCAGCCCGGGACAGGGTCGGAGCGAGCAGTACTTC.

The chain recombines TRBV27 with TRBJ1-2; TRBD1 aligns across 10 bases. The length of the CDR3 is 17 residues. The V and J ends lost 5 bases and 8 bases, in that order; junction bases with no gene match: 17. From germline, CDR1 is MNHEY and CDR2 SMNVEV (reference sequence). CDR3 nucleotide sequence: TGTGCCAGCAGTCCCATCCGCAAGACAGGGGGCGTAGGGGGCTACACCTTC. Translation: CASSPIRKTGGVGGYTF.

This clone was counted a few times. This chain joins TRBV5-1 and TRBJ1-1, with TRBD1 identical over 11 bases. J was trimmed by 5 bases and V by 4 bases; bases with no gene match: 10. The germline V gene has CDR1 SGHRS and CDR2 YFSETQ. The CDR3 has 16 residues. Here the CDR3 DNA reads TGCGCCAGCAGCCAAGGGACAGGGGGGTCGTATACTGAAGCTTTCTTT. It yields the protein CASSQGTGGSYTEAFF.

This clone was detected once. This rearrangement joins TRBV21-1 to TRBJ2-1; the table assigns TRBD2, which was not confirmed against the DNA. TRBV21-1 is a recognized pseudogene. There are 16 residues in the CDR3. CDR3 sequence (DNA): TGTGCCAGCAGCCGCGCCGGGACTAGCGGTTACAATGAGCAGTTCTTC. Translation: CASSRAGTSGYNEQFF.

As regards this clone: This may arise from a read error, as a much more abundant clone is one base away. The chain links TRBV4-1 to TRBJ2-7; 8 positions match TRBD1. Germline V gene sequence: CDR1 MGHRA, CDR2 YSYEKL. The CDR3 has 16 amino acids. CDR3 amino acids: CASSQGTGQAPYGQYF. The CDR3 coding sequence is TGCGCCAGCAGCCAAGGAACGGGACAGGCCCCCTACGGGCAGTACTTC.

The rearrangement links TRBV19 to TRBJ1-5; 9 bases are a match to TRBD1. Unmatched junction bases numbered 9, after V lost 4 bases and J lost 5 bases. Germline V gene sequence: CDR1 LNHDA, CDR2 SQIVND (reference sequence). The CDR3 length is 16 residues. CDR3 loop: CASSTNRDRAYQPQHF. The CDR3 region has the DNA TGTGCCAGTAGTACCAACCGGGACAGGGCATATCAGCCCCAGCATTTT.

This chain links TRBV6-6 with TRBJ2-2; D perhaps matches TRBD2 (6 bases). Germline assignment: CDR1 MNHNY and CDR2 SVGAGI (reference sequence). The V gene lost 6 bases and the J gene lost 3 bases, with 17 bases spanning the gap. The CDR3 loop spans 16 amino acids. Here the CDR3 DNA reads TGTGCCAGCAGAAACGGGACTTCCCTAGACACCGGGGAGCTGTTTTTT. Encoded protein: CASRNGTSLDTGELFF.